This T cell receptor beta chain emerged from a study of identical twins. MiXCR was run by TCRdb on the 5' RACE reads, yielding one entry per CDR3 protein. This table holds more than 250,000 distinct CDR3 sequences, roughly 8.6% found once. Trimming took off 8 bases at V and 0 bases at J, with 14 bases between the two ends. The germline V gene has CDR1 MDHEN and CDR2 SYDVKM. The CDR3 is 16 residues long. This clonotype was picked up many times. These data are also associated with another study on yellow fever vaccine responses in identical twins.

The chain carries TRBV28 and TRBJ2-6; tentatively, D is TRBD2 (6 bases). Sequences were obtained from memory (CD45RO+) T cells sorted from blood. The sequence was collected from a woman between 18 and 29 years old in good health. The CDR3 coding sequence is TGTGCCAGCGGAAAGGGACTCTCCTCTGGGGCCAACGTCCTGACTTTC. Protein: CASGKGLSSGANVLTF. Combining the CDR3 with reference TRBV28 and TRBJ2-6 gives the whole variable domain DVKVTQSSRYLVKRTGEKVFLECVQDMDHENMFWYRQDPGLGLRLIYFSYDVKMKEKGDIPEGYSVSREKKERFSLILESASTNQTSMYLCASGKGLSSGANVLTFGAGSRLTVL.